These 17 T cell receptor beta chains came from one sample sequenced in a study of T-cell reconstitution after alpha-beta-depleted transplantation in children. Unique molecular identifiers were incorporated when the TCRbeta library was constructed. TCRdb reprocessed the PCR reads with MiXCR, giving one entry per CDR3 protein. The sample comprises over 400,000 distinct CDR3 sequences, about 45% of which are singletons, and under 30% rests with the top ten. The source was PBMCs, collected before TCRalphabeta/CD19-depleted stem cell transplant. These receptors came from a girl aged 2 to 10 with aplastic anemia, due to receive a stem cell transplant.

This clonotype was found many times. V is TRBV20-1 and J is TRBJ2-5, with TRBD2 identical over 7 bases. Losses at the gene ends were 6 bases for V and 5 bases for J; bases not matched to a gene: 9. The CDR3 length is 13 residues. Germline-derived CDR1 and CDR2 are DFQATT and SNEGSKA (reference sequence). The CDR3 nucleotides read TGCAGTGCCCCCACTAGCGTCGGGGAGACCCAGTACTTC. Protein product: CSAPTSVGETQYF.

The rearrangement joins TRBV5-1 to TRBJ1-2, with 10 bases matching TRBD1. Germline CDR1 reads SGHRS; CDR2 reads YFSETQ. Losses at the gene ends were 0 bases for V and 4 bases for J; bases not matched to a gene: 3. This CDR3 region has 15 residues. As DNA, the CDR3 is TGCGCCAGCAGCTTGGAAGGACAGGGGGTCTATGGCTACACCTTC. It specifies CASSLEGQGVYGYTF. The entire variable domain, with the rest obtained from reference TRBV5-1 and TRBJ1-2, is as follows: KAGVTQTPRYLIKTRGQQVTLSCSPISGHRSVSWYQQTPGQGLQFLFEYFSETQRNKGNFPGRFSGRQFSNSRSEMNVSTLELGDSALYLCASSLEGQGVYGYTFGSGTRLTVV.

The chain combines TRBV4-2 with TRBJ2-3; D not resolved. Trimming took off 0 bases at V and 6 bases at J, with 10 bases between the two ends. In germline, CDR1 is LGHNA, CDR2 YNFKEQ. This CDR3 region has 14 residues. The CDR3 nucleotides read TGTGCCAGCAGCCAAGAGAGTAGAGCCGATACGCAGTATTTT. The encoded protein is CASSQESRADTQYF.

This clonotype was observed a single time. CDR3 region: CASSLGGTSGDQETQYF. CDR3 nucleotide sequence: TGCGCCAGCAGCTTGGGGGGGACTAGCGGGGACCAAGAGACCCAGTACTTC. This chain uses TRBV5-1 with TRBJ2-5; 13 bases line up with TRBD2. Germline values: CDR1 SGHRS, CDR2 YFSETQ. The CDR3 runs to 17 residues. V lost 0 bases to trimming and J lost 0 bases; unmatched junction nucleotides: 2.

V usage is TRBV29-1 and J usage is TRBJ2-1; 10 bases agree with TRBD2. The germline V gene has CDR1 SQVTM and CDR2 ANQGSEA. J was trimmed by 7 bases and V by 3 bases; bases with no gene match: 6. This CDR3 region has 14 residues. DNA for the CDR3: TGCAGCGTTGAGAGGCTAGCGGGAGCGAATGAGCAGTTCTTC. Protein: CSVERLAGANEQFF.

The rearrangement joins TRBV28 to TRBJ2-1; TRBD1 or TRBD2 may be the D gene (7 bases each). Trimming stripped 6 bases from V and 0 bases from J, with 15 bases between. From germline, CDR1 is MDHEN and CDR2 SYDVKM. This CDR3 region has 16 residues. The CDR3 DNA reads TGTGCCAGCAGCAAAGGGGGCGGGAGCTCCTACAATGAGCAGTTCTTC. This encodes CASSKGGGSSYNEQFF.

This clonotype came up a few times. The chain has TRBV4-1 and TRBJ2-3, with a possible D match to TRBD1 (6 bases). Trimming shortened V by 0 bases and J by 0 bases, and 10 bases separated the two germline ends. CDR3 size: 16 residues. Per the germline V gene, CDR1 is MGHRA and CDR2 is YSYEKL. In nucleotides, the CDR3 is TGCGCCAGCAGCCAAGACAGGGGACCGAGCACAGATACGCAGTATTTT. The encoded protein is CASSQDRGPSTDTQYF.

The J gene is TRBJ2-7, the V gene TRBV20-1; the D gene is possibly TRBD1 (6 bases). The V end was cut by 6 bases, the J end by 4 bases, with 16 bases between. Germline CDR1 and CDR2: DFQATT and SNEGSKA (reference sequence). This CDR3 comprises 13 residues. This CDR3 is CSARGGTNYEQYF. In DNA, the CDR3 is TGCAGTGCCAGGGGTGGGACCAATTACGAGCAGTACTTC.

In its sample, this clonotype was seen many times. The gene calls are TRBV20-1 and TRBJ2-7; no firm D call. V gave up 0 bases and J gave up 2 bases, with 20 bases separating them. From germline, CDR1 is DFQATT and CDR2 SNEGSKA (reference sequence). CDR3 length equals 17 residues. CDR3 in DNA: TGCAGTGCTAGAGATGTGAGGCAGCCAGAGTTACCCTACGAGCAGTACTTC. Its translation is CSARDVRQPELPYEQYF.

The chain recombines TRBV6-2 or TRBV6-3 with TRBJ1-5, with no clear D. Trimming cost V 6 bases and J 0 bases, with 9 bases left between them. The germline V gene encodes CDR1 MNHEY and CDR2 SVGEGT. The CDR3 runs 14 residues. CDR3 residues: CASREAGSNQPQHF. In DNA, the CDR3 is TGTGCCAGCAGGGAGGCGGGTAGCAATCAGCCCCAGCATTTT.

The chain is built from TRBV5-6 and TRBJ1-1, with D hard to call. V lost 0 bases and J lost 7, with 10 bases in between. Germline-derived CDR1 and CDR2 are SGHDT and YYEEEE. The CDR3 runs to 13 residues. CDR3 nucleotide sequence: TGTGCCAGCAGCTTGGATAGGAAGCTTGAAGCTTTCTTT. Residues: CASSLDRKLEAFF.

This clonotype was seen a few times. The chain recombines TRBV2 with TRBJ2-1, with a tentative D call TRBD1 (6 bases). V lost 6 bases to trimming and J lost 5 bases, with 14 bases between them. Germline assignment: CDR1 SNHLY and CDR2 FYNNEI. This CDR3 is 14 amino acids long. The CDR3, as DNA: TGTGCCAGCAGAAATTATGGACAGAACAATGAGCAGTTCTTC. It encodes CASRNYGQNNEQFF.

The V gene is TRBV6-5, the J gene TRBJ1-2; D ambiguous. The CDR3 runs 13 residues. The germline CDR1 and CDR2 sequences are MNHEY and SVGAGI. Trimming shortened V by 4 bases and J by 0 bases, and 6 bases separated the two germline ends. As DNA, the CDR3 is TGTGCCAGCAGTTTCCACCCTAACTATGGCTACACCTTC. This codes for CASSFHPNYGYTF.

This clonotype is a singleton in its sample. The genes are TRBV20-1 and TRBJ2-3, with 11 bases lining up with TRBD2. With 6 bases clipped from V and 5 bases from J, the junction kept 4 bases outside the gene matches. The CDR3 is made up of 13 amino acids. Germline V gene lookup returns CDR1 DFQATT and CDR2 SNEGSKA (reference sequence). The CDR3 protein is CSAASGRQDTQYF. The CDR3 coding sequence is TGCAGTGCCGCTAGCGGGAGGCAAGATACGCAGTATTTT.

This clonotype was picked up a small number of times. The chain combines TRBV12-3 or TRBV12-4 with TRBJ1-2, with 8 bases fitting TRBD1. The CDR3 runs to 16 residues. The ends lost 3 bases at V and 4 bases at J; junction bases unmatched: 10. The CDR3 DNA reads as TGTGCCAGCAGTTTGTCCCAGGGGGCTGACGGCTATGGCTACACCTTC. It specifies CASSLSQGADGYGYTF.

The chain combines TRBV29-1 with TRBJ2-7, with TRBD2 matching 9 bases. The germline V gene has CDR1 SQVTM and CDR2 ANQGSEA. V gave up 6 bases and J gave up 1 base; unmatched junction bases: 10. The CDR3 totals 15 residues. CDR3 DNA: TGCAGCGTCTCTAACCGACTAGCGGCTTCCTACGAGCAGTACTTC. Translating it yields CSVSNRLAASYEQYF.

The V gene is TRBV12-3 or TRBV12-4, the J gene TRBJ1-6; 9 bases match TRBD1. V gave up 3 bases and J gave up 12 bases; unmatched junction bases: 6. This CDR3 is 14 amino acids long. For the CDR3, the DNA is TGTGCCAGCAGTTTCGGGGACAGGGACAGACCCCTCCACTTT. Translated: CASSFGDRDRPLHF.